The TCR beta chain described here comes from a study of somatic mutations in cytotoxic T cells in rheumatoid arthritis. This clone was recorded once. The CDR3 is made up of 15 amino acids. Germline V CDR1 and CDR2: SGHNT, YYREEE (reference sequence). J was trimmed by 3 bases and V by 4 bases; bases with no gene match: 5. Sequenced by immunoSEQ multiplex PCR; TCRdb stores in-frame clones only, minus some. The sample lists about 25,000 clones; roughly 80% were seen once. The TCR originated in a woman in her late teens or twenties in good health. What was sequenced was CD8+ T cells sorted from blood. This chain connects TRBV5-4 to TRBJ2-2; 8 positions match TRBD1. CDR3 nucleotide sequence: TGTGCCAGCAGCACCGGGACAGGTTACACCGGGGAGCTGTTTTTT. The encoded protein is CASSTGTGYTGELFF.